The clone carrying this T cell receptor (beta chain) is categorized as medium-sized. What it binds is not known. No treatment had been given to any patient before thyroid surgery. This CDR3 has 15 amino acids. Trimming at V came to 4 bases and at J to 6 bases, leaving 4 bases not matched to a gene. CDR1 and CDR2 from the germline V gene are MNHNS and SASEGT. These data are taken from a study of metastatic and nonmetastatic thyroid tumors. Turning to the study itself: Both malignant and benign thyroid patients supplied peripheral blood and tumor or nodule tissue samples, across which the repertoires of these patients were then compared.

Authors' analysis steps: Built for papillary thyroid cancer, a distant-metastasis classifier drew on CDR3 differences across clinicopathological groups. From the PCR reads, TCRdb re-called clones with MiXCR. What appears here as the V and J calls and clone size reflects TCRdb's work, not the paper's. The sample carries around 10,000 clones, 12% recorded once. Whole-study results and caveats: Malignant thyroid tumors reportedly exceeded benign nodules significantly in TCR beta diversity, with the difference appearing in blood and tumor.

The clonotype originates from a female donor with papillary thyroid cancer or a benign thyroid nodule (not recorded which). Some clones in this sample may be carry-over from other donors' samples. The sequenced material came from blood. The rearrangement joins TRBV6-1 to TRBJ1-5; 12 bases agree with TRBD1. CDR3: CASSASGQGAQPQHF. CDR3 bases: TGTGCCAGCAGTGCCTCGGGACAGGGGGCTCAGCCCCAGCATTTT.